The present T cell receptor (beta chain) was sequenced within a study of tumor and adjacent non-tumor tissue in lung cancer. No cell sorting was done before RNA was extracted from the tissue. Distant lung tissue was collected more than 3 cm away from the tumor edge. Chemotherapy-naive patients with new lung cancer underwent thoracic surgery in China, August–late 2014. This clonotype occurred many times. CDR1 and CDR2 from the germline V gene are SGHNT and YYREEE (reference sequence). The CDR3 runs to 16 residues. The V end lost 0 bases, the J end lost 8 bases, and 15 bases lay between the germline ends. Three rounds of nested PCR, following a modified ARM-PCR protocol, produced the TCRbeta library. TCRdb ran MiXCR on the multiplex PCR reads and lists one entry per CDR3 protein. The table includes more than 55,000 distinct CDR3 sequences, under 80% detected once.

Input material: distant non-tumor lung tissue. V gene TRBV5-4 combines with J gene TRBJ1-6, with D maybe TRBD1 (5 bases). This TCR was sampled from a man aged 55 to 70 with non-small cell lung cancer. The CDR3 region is CASSLGVPGEDSPLHF. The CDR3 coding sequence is TGTGCCAGCAGCTTGGGGGTCCCGGGGGAAGATTCACCCCTCCACTTT.